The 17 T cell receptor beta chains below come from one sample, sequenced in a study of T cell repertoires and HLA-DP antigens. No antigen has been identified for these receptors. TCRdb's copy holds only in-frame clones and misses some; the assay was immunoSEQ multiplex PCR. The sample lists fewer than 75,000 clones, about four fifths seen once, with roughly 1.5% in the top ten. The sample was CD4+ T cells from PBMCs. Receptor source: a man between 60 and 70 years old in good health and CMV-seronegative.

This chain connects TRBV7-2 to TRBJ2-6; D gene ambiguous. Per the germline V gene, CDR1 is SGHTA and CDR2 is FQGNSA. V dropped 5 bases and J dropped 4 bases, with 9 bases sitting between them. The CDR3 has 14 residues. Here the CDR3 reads CASSPAGGANVLTF. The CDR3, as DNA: TGTGCCAGCAGCCCCGCCGGAGGGGCCAACGTCCTGACTTTC. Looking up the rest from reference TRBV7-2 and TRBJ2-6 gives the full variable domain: GAGVSQSPSNKVTEKGKDVELRCDPISGHTALYWYRQSLGQGLEFLIYFQGNSAPDKSGLPSDRFSAERTGGSVSTLTIQRTQQEDSAVYLCASSPAGGANVLTFGAGSRLTVL.

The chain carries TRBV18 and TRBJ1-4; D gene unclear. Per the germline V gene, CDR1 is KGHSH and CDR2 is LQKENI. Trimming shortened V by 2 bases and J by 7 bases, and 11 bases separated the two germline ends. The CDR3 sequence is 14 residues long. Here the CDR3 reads CASSPEGIREKLFF. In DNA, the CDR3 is TGTGCCAGCTCACCAGAGGGAATCCGTGAAAAACTGTTTTTT.

The CDR3 sequence: CASNRRAWELFF. The DNA for the CDR3 is TGTGCCAGCAACCGTCGTGCCTGGGAGCTGTTTTTT. The genes are TRBV7-7 and TRBJ2-2; unclear D gene. V gave up 7 bases and J gave up 9 bases, with 12 bases separating them. This CDR3 region has 12 residues. The germline V gene has CDR1 SSHAT and CDR2 FNYEAQ (reference sequence).

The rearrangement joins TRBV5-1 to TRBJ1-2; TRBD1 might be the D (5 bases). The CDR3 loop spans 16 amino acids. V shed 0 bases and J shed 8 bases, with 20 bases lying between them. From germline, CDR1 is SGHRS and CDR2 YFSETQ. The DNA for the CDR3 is TGCGCCAGCAGCTTGGCCAATAGGGGCCGCGAGAGGGGCTACACCTTC. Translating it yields CASSLANRGRERGYTF. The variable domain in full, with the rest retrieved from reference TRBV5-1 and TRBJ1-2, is KAGVTQTPRYLIKTRGQQVTLSCSPISGHRSVSWYQQTPGQGLQFLFEYFSETQRNKGNFPGRFSGRQFSNSRSEMNVSTLELGDSALYLCASSLANRGRERGYTFGSGTRLTVV.

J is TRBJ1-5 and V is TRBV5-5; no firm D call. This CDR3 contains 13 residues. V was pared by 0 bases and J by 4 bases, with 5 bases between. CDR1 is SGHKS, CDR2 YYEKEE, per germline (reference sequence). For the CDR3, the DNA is TGTGCCAGCAGCTTGGCCCCAAATCAGCCCCAGCATTTT. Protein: CASSLAPNQPQHF.

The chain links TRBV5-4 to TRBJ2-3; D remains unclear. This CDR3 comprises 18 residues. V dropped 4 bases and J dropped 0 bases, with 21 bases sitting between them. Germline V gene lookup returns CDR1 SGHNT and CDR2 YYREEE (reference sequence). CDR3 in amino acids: CASSLSWFAGPSTDTQYF. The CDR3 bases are TGTGCCAGCAGCCTAAGTTGGTTCGCCGGGCCAAGCACAGATACGCAGTATTTT.

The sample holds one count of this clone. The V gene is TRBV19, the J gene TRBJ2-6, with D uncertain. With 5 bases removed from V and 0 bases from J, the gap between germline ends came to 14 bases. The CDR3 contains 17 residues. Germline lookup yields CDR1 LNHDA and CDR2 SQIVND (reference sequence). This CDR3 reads CASSLGVLSSGANVLTF. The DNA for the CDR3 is TGTGCCAGTAGTCTTGGGGTCCTTAGCTCTGGGGCCAACGTCCTGACTTTC.

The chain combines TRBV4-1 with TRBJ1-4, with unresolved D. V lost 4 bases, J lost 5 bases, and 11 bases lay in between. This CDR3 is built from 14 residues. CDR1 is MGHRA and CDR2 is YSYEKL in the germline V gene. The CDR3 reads CASSPAPGNEKLFF. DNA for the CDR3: TGCGCCAGCAGCCCCGCCCCTGGGAATGAAAAACTGTTTTTT.

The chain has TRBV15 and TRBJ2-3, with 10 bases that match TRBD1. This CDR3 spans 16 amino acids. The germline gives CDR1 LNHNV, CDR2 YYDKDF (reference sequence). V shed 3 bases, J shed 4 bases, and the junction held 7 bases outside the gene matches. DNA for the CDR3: TGTGCCACCAGCAGGATAGGACAGGGGGGGGCAGATACGCAGTATTTT. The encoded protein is CATSRIGQGGADTQYF.

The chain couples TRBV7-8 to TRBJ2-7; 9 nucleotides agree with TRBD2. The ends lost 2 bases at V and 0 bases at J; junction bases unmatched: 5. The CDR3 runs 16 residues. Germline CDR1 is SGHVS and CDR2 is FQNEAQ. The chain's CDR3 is CASSLLRTSVSYEQYF. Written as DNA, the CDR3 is TGTGCCAGCAGCTTACTCAGGACTAGCGTCTCCTACGAGCAGTACTTC.

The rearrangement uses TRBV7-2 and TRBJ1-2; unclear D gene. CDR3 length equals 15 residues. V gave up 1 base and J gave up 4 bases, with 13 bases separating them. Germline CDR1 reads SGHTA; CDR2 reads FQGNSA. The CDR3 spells CASSLEAAIFYGYTF. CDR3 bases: TGTGCCAGCAGCTTAGAGGCAGCTATTTTCTATGGCTACACCTTC.

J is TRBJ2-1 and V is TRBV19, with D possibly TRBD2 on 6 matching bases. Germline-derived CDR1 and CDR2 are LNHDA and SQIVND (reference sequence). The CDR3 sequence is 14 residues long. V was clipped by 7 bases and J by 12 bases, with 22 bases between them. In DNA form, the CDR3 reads TGTGCCAGTACTGCGGCGGGGCCCGGAGAGGTGCAGTTCTTC. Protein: CASTAAGPGEVQFF.

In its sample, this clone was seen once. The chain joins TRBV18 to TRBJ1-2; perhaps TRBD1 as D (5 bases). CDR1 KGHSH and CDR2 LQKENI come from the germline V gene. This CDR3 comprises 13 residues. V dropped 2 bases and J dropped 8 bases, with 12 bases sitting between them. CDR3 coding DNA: TGTGCCAGCTCACCATCCGGGACGGAGGGCTACACCTTC. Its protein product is CASSPSGTEGYTF.

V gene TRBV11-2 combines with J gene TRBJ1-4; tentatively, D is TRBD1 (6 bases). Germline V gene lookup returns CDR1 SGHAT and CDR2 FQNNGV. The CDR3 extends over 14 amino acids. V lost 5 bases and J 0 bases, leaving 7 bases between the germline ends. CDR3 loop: CASSPGATNEKLFF. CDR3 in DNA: TGTGCCAGCAGCCCAGGGGCAACTAATGAAAAACTGTTTTTT.

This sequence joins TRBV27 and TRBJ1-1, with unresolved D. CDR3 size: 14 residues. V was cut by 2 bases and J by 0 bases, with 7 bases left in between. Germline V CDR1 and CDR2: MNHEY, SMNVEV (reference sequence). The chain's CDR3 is CASSLRQLNTEAFF. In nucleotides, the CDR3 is TGTGCCAGCAGTTTAAGGCAGCTGAACACTGAAGCTTTCTTT.

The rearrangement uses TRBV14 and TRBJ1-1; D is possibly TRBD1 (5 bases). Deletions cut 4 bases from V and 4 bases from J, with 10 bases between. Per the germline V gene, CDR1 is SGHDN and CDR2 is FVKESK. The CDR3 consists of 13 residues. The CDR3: CASSLQGPTEAFF. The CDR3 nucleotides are TGTGCCAGCAGCCTTCAGGGACCCACTGAAGCTTTCTTT.

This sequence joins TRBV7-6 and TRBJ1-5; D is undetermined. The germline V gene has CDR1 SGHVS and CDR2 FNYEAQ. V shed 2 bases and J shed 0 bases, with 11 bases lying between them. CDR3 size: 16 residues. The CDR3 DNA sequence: TGTGCCAGCAGCTTAAGTGGTTCAAATAGCAATCAGCCCCAGCATTTT. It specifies CASSLSGSNSNQPQHF.